The clone carrying this T cell receptor beta chain occurred many times. Its antigen is as yet unknown. This sample was included in a study of post-analysis software for immune sequencing data. Trimming pared 0 bases from V and 5 bases from J, leaving 11 bases between. This CDR3 is built from 14 residues. Germline V gene lookup returns CDR1 SGHRS and CDR2 YFSETQ. Study-level results: Elevated frequency relative to controls characterized four or five TRBV segments in patients, TRBV5-6, TRBV5-1 and TRBV20-1 among them.

Prepared TCR beta cDNA libraries contained unique molecular identifiers. From the PCR reads, TCRdb called clonotypes with MiXCR, one entry per CDR3 protein. The table has 700,000 to 900,000 distinct CDR3 sequences, 46% seen once; the top ten hold approximately 4.4%. The chain links TRBV5-1 to TRBJ1-1; D ambiguous. This TCR was recovered from a girl aged 10 to 17 with multiple sclerosis. What was sequenced was blood. CDR3: CASSLGIGITEAFF. The CDR3 DNA follows: TGCGCCAGCAGCTTGGGAATAGGAATTACTGAAGCTTTCTTT.